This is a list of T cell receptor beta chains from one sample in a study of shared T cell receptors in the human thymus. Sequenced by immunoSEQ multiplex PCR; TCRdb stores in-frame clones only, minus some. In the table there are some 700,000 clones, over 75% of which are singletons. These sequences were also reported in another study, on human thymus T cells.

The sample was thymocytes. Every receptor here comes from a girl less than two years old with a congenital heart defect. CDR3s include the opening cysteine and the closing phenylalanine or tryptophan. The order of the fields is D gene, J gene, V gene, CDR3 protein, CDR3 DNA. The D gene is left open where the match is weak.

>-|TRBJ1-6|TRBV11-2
CASSSTGSDLSSYNSPLHF
TGTGCCAGCAGCTCCACCGGTAGCGACTTGAGCTCCTATAATTCACCCCTCCACTTT
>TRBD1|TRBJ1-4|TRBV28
CATSRDREGFEKLFF
TGTGCCACGTCCCGGGACAGGGAGGGGTTTGAAAAACTGTTTTTT
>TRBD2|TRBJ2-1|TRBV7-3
CASRLLAGADNEQFF
TGTGCCAGCAGGCTACTAGCGGGGGCGGACAATGAGCAGTTCTTC
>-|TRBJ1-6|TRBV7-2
CASSLRGSIASPLHF
TGTGCCAGCAGCTTACGGGGTTCGATCGCCTCACCCCTCCACTTT
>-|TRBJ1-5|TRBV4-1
CASSQALNRTLRGPQHF
TGCGCCAGCAGCCAAGCCCTCAACAGGACCCTAAGGGGGCCCCAGCATTTT
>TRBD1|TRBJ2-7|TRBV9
CASSPAGDSSYEQYF
TGTGCCAGCAGCCCCGCTGGGGACAGCTCCTACGAGCAGTACTTC
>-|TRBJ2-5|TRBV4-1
CASSQGPIRPLSVQAPKTQYF
TGCGCCAGCAGCCAAGGACCGATACGTCCTCTCTCCGTTCAGGCCCCGAAGACCCAGTACTTC
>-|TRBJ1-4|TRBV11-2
CASSLERDNEKLFF
TGTGCCAGCAGCTTGGAGAGAGATAATGAAAAACTGTTTTTT
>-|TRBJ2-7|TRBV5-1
CASSFVRSQVHYEQYF
TGCGCCAGCAGCTTTGTGCGTTCACAGGTCCACTACGAGCAGTACTTC
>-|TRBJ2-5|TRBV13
CASSLAGGLAETQYF
TGTGCCAGCAGCTTAGCGGGGGGCCTGGCAGAGACCCAGTACTTC
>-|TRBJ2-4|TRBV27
CASSFSGVRIQYF
TGTGCCAGCAGTTTCTCCGGGGTCAGGATTCAGTACTTC
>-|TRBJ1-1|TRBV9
CASSVEVRGGNTEAFF
TGTGCCAGCAGCGTAGAGGTAAGGGGAGGGAACACTGAAGCTTTCTTT